These 15 T cell receptor beta chains originate from one sample sequenced in a study of blood T cell repertoires in COVID-19. Sequencing used immunoSEQ multiplex PCR; TCRdb keeps in-frame clones, though not all of them. The sample contains fewer than 200,000 clones, 80% of which appear only once. The sample was peripheral blood. These receptor sequences come from a man between 65 and 80 years old with active or convalescent COVID-19.

V is TRBV6-1 and J is TRBJ1-2; D is perhaps TRBD1 (5 bases). Trimming stripped 7 bases from V and 0 bases from J, with 12 bases between. Germline loops: CDR1 MNHNS, CDR2 SASEGT. The CDR3 runs 14 residues. The CDR3 bases are TGTGCCAGCAACACCGGGACTTCTAACTATGGCTACACCTTC. It specifies CASNTGTSNYGYTF.

This chain connects TRBV3-1 (or the pseudogene TRBV3-2) to TRBJ2-1, with 12 nucleotides matching TRBD1. The CDR3 has 15 amino acids. Germline V gene sequence: CDR1 LGHDT, CDR2 YNNKEL (reference sequence). V dropped 4 bases and J dropped 7; count of bases not matched to a gene: 5. CDR3 bases: TGTGCCAGCAGCCTCGGGACAGGGGGCTGGAATGAGCAGTTCTTC. This encodes CASSLGTGGWNEQFF.

This chain connects TRBV2 to TRBJ1-2; possible D gene TRBD1, 6 bases. V lost 8 bases to trimming and J lost 4 bases, with 17 bases between them. This CDR3 comprises 14 residues. Germline V lookup: CDR1 SNHLY, CDR2 FYNNEI. The CDR3 loop reads CASQGTHAAYGYTF. CDR3 nucleotides: TGTGCCAGCCAGGGGACCCATGCCGCCTATGGCTACACCTTC. Looking up the rest from reference TRBV2 and TRBJ1-2 gives the full variable domain: EPEVTQTPSHQVTQMGQEVILRCVPISNHLYFYWYRQILGQKVEFLVSFYNNEISEKSEIFDDQFSVERPDGSNFTLKIRSTKLEDSAMYFCASQGTHAAYGYTFGSGTRLTVV.

The chain is built from TRBV6-5 and TRBJ1-4; D is ambiguous. V lost 6 bases and J 6 bases, leaving 14 bases between the germline ends. The CDR3 is 14 amino acids. Germline V gene sequence: CDR1 MNHEY, CDR2 SVGAGI. Here the CDR3 DNA reads TGTGCCAGCAGCCTCGGCGGTACCTATGAAAAACTGTTTTTT. Its protein is CASSLGGTYEKLFF.

The table lists this clone with a count of one. This rearrangement joins TRBV12-3 or TRBV12-4 to TRBJ2-7; 7 bases are a match to TRBD1. The CDR3 extends over 13 amino acids. V shed 6 bases, J shed 4 bases, and the junction held 6 bases outside the gene matches. The CDR3 spells CASSLTGWYEQYF. Here the CDR3 DNA reads TGTGCCAGCAGCCTGACAGGGTGGTACGAGCAGTACTTC.

The genes are TRBV5-1 and TRBJ1-6; D gene ambiguous. V was clipped by 5 bases and J by 6 bases, with 9 bases between them. This CDR3 spans 13 amino acids. Germline V gene lookup returns CDR1 SGHRS and CDR2 YFSETQ. CDR3 in amino acids: CASRTGSNSPLHF. The CDR3 DNA follows: TGCGCCAGCAGGACGGGTTCTAATTCACCCCTCCACTTT.

This chain links TRBV19 with TRBJ2-7, with a weak D call TRBD1 (6 bases). V was cut by 5 bases and J by 0 bases, with 14 bases left in between. Germline V gene lookup returns CDR1 LNHDA and CDR2 SQIVND (reference sequence). The CDR3 sequence is 15 residues long. The CDR3 DNA reads TGTGCCAGTAGTGGAGGTGGGGGCCTCTCCTACGAGCAGTACTTC. This codes for CASSGGGGLSYEQYF.

This clone came up a few times. V is TRBV5-4 and J is TRBJ2-7; D is undetermined. The CDR3 consists of 13 residues. The V end was cut by 3 bases, the J end by 7 bases, with 14 bases between. Germline CDR1 SGHNT, CDR2 YYREEE (reference sequence). CDR3: CASSSPQFQEQYF. The CDR3 DNA sequence: TGTGCCAGCAGCTCCCCCCAGTTTCAGGAGCAGTACTTC. The variable domain in full, completed from reference TRBV5-4 and TRBJ2-7, reads ETGVTQSPTHLIKTRGQQVTLRCSSQSGHNTVSWYQQALGQGPQFIFQYYREEENGRGNFPPRFSGLQFPNYSSELNVNALELDDSALYLCASSSPQFQEQYFGPGTRLTVT.

This chain joins TRBV6-5 and TRBJ2-3, with TRBD2 matching 8 bases. Germline assignment: CDR1 MNHEY and CDR2 SVGAGI. Unmatched junction bases numbered 10, after V lost 4 bases and J lost 4 bases. CDR3 size: 16 residues. CDR3 sequence (DNA): TGTGCCAGCAGTTCGCAACCGGGACTAGAGGCAGATACGCAGTATTTT. Amino acid sequence: CASSSQPGLEADTQYF.

This clone was found once. The chain uses TRBV19 and TRBJ1-6, with 9 bases identical to TRBD1. The CDR3 loop spans 15 amino acids. V lost 7 bases and J lost 7; bases outside the gene matches: 8. CDR1 LNHDA and CDR2 SQIVND come from the germline V gene (reference sequence). The chain's CDR3 is CASNDWTGDNSPLHF. CDR3 nucleotide sequence: TGTGCCAGTAACGACTGGACAGGGGACAATTCACCCCTCCACTTT.

V usage is TRBV9 and J usage is TRBJ2-7; no clear D. The germline V gene encodes CDR1 SGDLS and CDR2 YYNGEE. There are 13 residues in the CDR3. Trimming took off 0 bases at V and 6 bases at J, with 10 bases between the two ends. The CDR3 spells CASSVDPVREQYF. CDR3 nucleotide sequence: TGTGCCAGCAGCGTAGACCCGGTCCGCGAGCAGTACTTC.

This rearrangement joins TRBV2 to TRBJ1-1; D is unclear. V gave up 7 bases and J gave up 1 base, with 10 bases separating them. The CDR3 sequence is 13 residues long. Germline V CDR1 and CDR2: SNHLY, FYNNEI. CDR3 amino acids: CASTGRPNTEAFF. CDR3 nucleotides: TGTGCCAGCACAGGCCGGCCGAACACTGAAGCTTTCTTT.

This rearrangement joins TRBV5-6 to TRBJ1-2; TRBD1 aligns across 7 bases. Germline loops: CDR1 SGHDT, CDR2 YYEEEE. CDR3 length: 15 residues. With 5 bases clipped from V and 4 bases from J, the junction kept 11 bases outside the gene matches. CDR3 amino acids: CASRRWTGHVYGYTF. CDR3 sequence (DNA): TGTGCCAGCAGACGTTGGACAGGCCACGTCTATGGCTACACCTTC.

The chain combines TRBV5-1 with TRBJ2-1; 10 bases match TRBD2. This CDR3 has 16 amino acids. Per germline, CDR1 SGHRS and CDR2 YFSETQ. V lost 0 bases, J lost 4 bases, and 4 bases stayed unmatched. DNA of the CDR3: TGCGCCAGCAGCTTGGTCCCAGCGGGGGGGTACAATGAGCAGTTCTTC. Its translation is CASSLVPAGGYNEQFF.

V usage is TRBV3-1 (or the pseudogene TRBV3-2) and J usage is TRBJ2-1; D possibly corresponds to TRBD1 (6 bases). This CDR3 spans 15 amino acids. Trimming left V 0 bases short and J 5 bases short, with 11 bases between. The V gene's germline CDR1 is LGHDT and CDR2 YNNKEL (reference sequence). CDR3 coding DNA: TGTGCCAGCAGCCAAGACCTGGGGACACACAATGAGCAGTTCTTC. Amino acid sequence: CASSQDLGTHNEQFF.